These T cell receptor beta chains were read from a single sample in a study of blood T cell repertoires in COVID-19. The data were produced by immunoSEQ multiplex PCR, yet TCRdb's version contains in-frame clones alone and is incomplete. The sample holds about 180,000 clones, around 79% seen once. Sequences were obtained from peripheral blood. The receptor source for this set is a woman aged 60-70 years with COVID-19, enrolled during active disease. Each CDR3 is given with its conserved first and last residue. A D gene is named only where the DNA matches it firmly. For some rows the clone size is stated as once, few or many, or as a class when expanded; others skip it.

TRBV28	TRBJ1-1	TRBD1	once	TGTGCCCTCTCGGGACAGCCCGGCCGTGCTGAAGCTTTCTTT	CALSGQPGRAEAFF
TRBV2	TRBJ2-2	TRBD2	-	TGTGCCAGCAGCGGAGCGGGAGGGCGGACCGGGGAGCTGTTTTTT	CASSGAGGRTGELFF
TRBV7-2	TRBJ2-2	-	-	TGTGCCAGCAGCCCGACTAACCGGGACAAAAGCGGGGAGCTGTTTTTT	CASSPTNRDKSGELFF
TRBV6-6	TRBJ1-4	TRBD1	-	TGTGCCAGCAGCGGACTTGGACAGGGTGGCGAAAAACTGTTTTTT	CASSGLGQGGEKLFF
TRBV7-3	TRBJ2-5	TRBD2	-	TGTGCCAGCAGCCAATTGTCTAGCGGGGGCTACCAAGAGACCCAGTACTTC	CASSQLSSGGYQETQYF
TRBV6-4	TRBJ1-2	-	few	TGTGCCAGCAGTGATATGGGGAGGAATGGCTACACCTTC	CASSDMGRNGYTF
TRBV19	TRBJ1-2	TRBD1	-	TGTGCCAGTGGACAGGGGGCTAAGGGCTACACCTTC	CASGQGAKGYTF
TRBV7-8	TRBJ2-5	-	-	TGTGCCAGCAGGGTCGGGGAGACCCAGTACTTC	CASRVGETQYF
TRBV7-2	TRBJ1-2	TRBD1	-	TGTGCCAGCAGCTCCGGACAGGGAGCCGCCTATGGCTACACCTTC	CASSSGQGAAYGYTF
TRBV3-1/TRBV3-2	TRBJ1-2	-	-	TGTGCCAGCAGCCAAGACGGAGCAGAAGGCTATGGCTACACCTTC	CASSQDGAEGYGYTF
TRBV7-9	TRBJ1-4	-	-	TGTGCCAGCAGCTTAGGCCAGGGGAATGAAAAACTGTTTTTT	CASSLGQGNEKLFF
TRBV6-5	TRBJ1-3	-	-	TGTGCCAGCAGACCACAGGGTTCGGCTGGAAACACCATATATTTT	CASRPQGSAGNTIYF
TRBV30	TRBJ1-5	-	few	TGTGCCTGGAGTGGAGGCGGGGTCAATCAGCCCCAGCATTTT	CAWSGGGVNQPQHF
TRBV14	TRBJ2-2	TRBD2	-	TGTGCCAGCAGCCAGAATAGGCTAGCGGGAACCACCGGGGAGCTGTTTTTT	CASSQNRLAGTTGELFF
TRBV9	TRBJ2-7	TRBD1	once	TGTGCCAGCAGCTCCGGAGGTCTTGGGGGGACAGGCGACTACGAGCAGTACTTC	CASSSGGLGGTGDYEQYF
TRBV10-3	TRBJ2-3	TRBD2	once	TGTGCCATCAGTGACCACGACGTGTCCAGCGGGACGGTATTGGATACGCAGTATTTT	CAISDHDVSSGTVLDTQYF
TRBV2	TRBJ1-2	-	-	TGTGCCAGCAGTGACAGGCAGTTCTTTAACTATGGCTACACCTTC	CASSDRQFFNYGYTF
TRBV28	TRBJ2-7	-	-	TGTGCCAGCAGGGGGACACCTCTCCCCTACGAGCAGTACTTC	CASRGTPLPYEQYF
TRBV4-1	TRBJ1-5	TRBD1	-	TGCGCCAGCAGCCAAGATGTGGGACAGGGATATCAGCCCCAGCATTTT	CASSQDVGQGYQPQHF
TRBV28	TRBJ2-5	-	-	TGTGCCAGCAGTGGTCGGAGCGCAGTAATTCAAGAGACCCAGTACTTC	CASSGRSAVIQETQYF
TRBV30	TRBJ2-2	-	-	TGTGCCTGGAGTACAGGGATCACCGGGGAGCTGTTTTTT	CAWSTGITGELFF
TRBV12-3/TRBV12-4	TRBJ2-1	-	-	TGTGCCAGCAGTCCTAAATTCGAGCAGTTCTTC	CASSPKFEQFF
TRBV4-2	TRBJ2-7	-	-	TGTGCCAGCAGCCAGGGTGGGACTTTGGCCTACGAGCAGTACTTC	CASSQGGTLAYEQYF
TRBV5-1	TRBJ1-6	TRBD1	-	TGCGCCAGCAGCTGGGACGGGACGACAGGGAGGCGAAATTCACCCCTCCACTTT	CASSWDGTTGRRNSPLHF
TRBV7-2	TRBJ2-7	-	few	TGTGCCAGCAGCCTCAGCCCTAGAGTCCACGAGCAGTACTTC	CASSLSPRVHEQYF
TRBV19	TRBJ1-1	-	-	TGTGCCAGTAGTACCCGACAGAGTCGCCAGGTGAGCACTGAAGCTTTCTTT	CASSTRQSRQVSTEAFF
TRBV19	TRBJ1-1	-	-	TGTGCCAGTAGTATAGTTGGGAGTCGTAGGAACACTGAAGCTTTCTTT	CASSIVGSRRNTEAFF
TRBV5-1	TRBJ1-3	-	-	TGCGCCAGCAGTGAATCAGGGGCTCACAGCTCTGGAAACACCATATATTTT	CASSESGAHSSGNTIYF
TRBV5-4	TRBJ2-1	TRBD2	few	TGTGCCAGCTGGGGGGGGGTGACCGCCTCCAATGAGCAGTTCTTC	CASWGGVTASNEQFF
TRBV5-1	TRBJ2-5	TRBD2	-	TGCGCCAGCAGCTCCACTAACCCTAGCGGGGAGGGCTACTACCAAGAGACCCAGTACTTC	CASSSTNPSGEGYYQETQYF
TRBV5-1	TRBJ1-2	-	-	TGCGCCAGCAGCCGGATCCAGGGCTATGGCTACACCTTC	CASSRIQGYGYTF
TRBV29-1	TRBJ2-5	TRBD1	-	TGCAGCGGCCGGGACAGGGTCCAAGAGACCCAGTACTTC	CSGRDRVQETQYF
TRBV5-1	TRBJ2-1	TRBD2	-	TGCGCCAGCAGCTTACTAGCGGGAGGAACCAACAATGAGCAGTTCTTC	CASSLLAGGTNNEQFF
TRBV28	TRBJ2-5	TRBD1	few	TGTGCCAGCAGTTTGGGAGACAGGGTGATGAAGACCCAGTACTTC	CASSLGDRVMKTQYF
TRBV7-9	TRBJ2-1	TRBD1	-	TGTGCCAGCAGCGCAGAAACGACCGCGGGACAGGGGCTAAACAATGAGCAGTTCTTC	CASSAETTAGQGLNNEQFF
TRBV3-1/TRBV3-2	TRBJ2-1	TRBD2	-	TGTGCCAGCAGCCAAGGACTAGCGGGAGGGCCTTACTACAATGAGCAGTTCTTC	CASSQGLAGGPYYNEQFF
TRBV7-2	TRBJ2-7	TRBD2	once	TGTGCCAGCAGCCAAGGTAGCGGGCCAACTATCTCCTACGAGCAGTACTTC	CASSQGSGPTISYEQYF
TRBV5-1	TRBJ1-1	TRBD1	-	TGCGCCAGCAGCTTGGCCACAGGGGGCGCAGGGACTGAAGCTTTCTTT	CASSLATGGAGTEAFF
TRBV7-3	TRBJ2-6	-	few	TGTGCCAGCAGCTCCCGCCCCGGCTCTGGGGCCAACGTCCTGACTTTC	CASSSRPGSGANVLTF
TRBV5-6	TRBJ2-2	TRBD1	-	TGTGCCAGCAGCTTGGTTCGTCAGGGGGCTGCCGGGGAGCTGTTTTTT	CASSLVRQGAAGELFF
TRBV9	TRBJ1-3	-	once	TGTGCCAGCAGCTTAAGAGGTGAAAGCATTTTCGGAAACACCATATATTTT	CASSLRGESIFGNTIYF
TRBV2	TRBJ1-1	TRBD1	-	TGTGCCAGCAGCGAGGGGACAGGGGGCACCGCTGAAGCTTTCTTT	CASSEGTGGTAEAFF
TRBV19	TRBJ2-5	TRBD1	-	TGTGCCAGTAGTATGACAGGGGGCTTAGCGGAGACCCAGTACTTC	CASSMTGGLAETQYF
TRBV5-8	TRBJ1-5	-	-	TGTGCCAGCAGCAACGGACAGACCGATTCCAATCAGCCCCAGCATTTT	CASSNGQTDSNQPQHF
TRBV6-6	TRBJ2-1	TRBD2	-	TGTGCCAGCAGCGCGACTAGCGAGAACAATGAGCAGTTCTTC	CASSATSENNEQFF
TRBV10-1	TRBJ2-1	TRBD2	once	TGCGCCAGCAGTGAGAGTACTAGCGGGACTCCCCATGAGCAGTTCTTC	CASSESTSGTPHEQFF
TRBV7-9	TRBJ2-2	TRBD2	-	TGTGCCAGCAGTAGACTAGCGGGAGGTACCTCGGAGCTGTTTTTT	CASSRLAGGTSELFF
TRBV7-9	TRBJ2-7	-	-	TGTGCCAGCAGCCCCCGGGACCCGCCGGGGGACGAGCAGTACTTC	CASSPRDPPGDEQYF
TRBV2	TRBJ1-6	-	-	TGTGCCAGCAGTGATATGGGCAGGGGTTGGAATAATTCACCCCTCCACTTT	CASSDMGRGWNNSPLHF
TRBV30	TRBJ2-3	-	-	TGTGCCTGGGACAGGAACGCACAAGATACGCAGTATTTT	CAWDRNAQDTQYF
TRBV6-5	TRBJ2-1	-	few	TGTGCCAGCAGTTCGTCCGGTGATGTTGAGCAGTTCTTC	CASSSSGDVEQFF
TRBV11-3	TRBJ2-5	-	-	TGTGCCAGCTTTGGACAGCGCTTTCAAGAGACCCAGTACTTC	CASFGQRFQETQYF
TRBV5-1	TRBJ1-1	-	-	TGCGCCAGCAGCTTGATTCGGGAAGGGACTGAAGCTTTCTTT	CASSLIREGTEAFF
TRBV6-1	TRBJ2-1	-	-	TGTGCCAGCAGACCAGGGAACTACAACTTTGAGCAGTTCTTC	CASRPGNYNFEQFF
TRBV4-1	TRBJ2-3	-	-	TGCGCCAGCAGCCAACGGCTAGAAGTTCGGACAGATACGCAGTATTTT	CASSQRLEVRTDTQYF
TRBV18	TRBJ2-7	TRBD2	-	TGTGCCAGCTCAAGGACTAGCGGGAGTTCCTACGAGCAGTACTTC	CASSRTSGSSYEQYF
TRBV4-3	TRBJ2-2	TRBD2	-	TGCGCCAGCTCCCAGCGGGAAAACACCGGGGAGCTGTTTTTT	CASSQRENTGELFF
TRBV4-1	TRBJ2-5	-	few	TGCGCCAGCAGCCAAGTCTCGCCAGCGGCAAACCAAGAGACCCAGTACTTC	CASSQVSPAANQETQYF
TRBV27	TRBJ1-1	-	-	TGTGCCAGCAGTTTATCGAGGTACGGGAACACTGAAGCTTTCTTT	CASSLSRYGNTEAFF
TRBV27	TRBJ1-5	-	-	TGTGCCAGCAGATCCGGACAGATAGATAGCAATCAGCCCCAGCATTTT	CASRSGQIDSNQPQHF